One sample yielded the 10 T cell receptor beta chains listed below, sequenced in a study of CD8 T cells in ankylosing spondylitis. Study findings and constraints: Typical of ankylosing spondylitis blood, it appeared, was a TCR beta motif of eight highly homologous variants.

Their antigen targets remain unknown. MiXCR, applied by TCRdb to the 5' RACE reads, yields one record per CDR3 protein. This table holds 700,000 to 850,000 distinct CDR3 sequences, about an eighth found once. Source material: blood, either unsorted or a sorted T cell fraction (not recorded which). All receptors derive from a male donor with ankylosing spondylitis.

In its sample, this clonotype was seen a few times. The chain carries TRBV6-5 and TRBJ2-3, with 7 positions matching TRBD2. The CDR3 is 16 amino acids. Germline V gene lookup returns CDR1 MNHEY and CDR2 SVGAGI. V trimming: 4 bases; J trimming: 6 bases; junction bases outside the gene matches: 13. DNA of the CDR3: TGTGCCAGCAGTTCCCTTAGAGGCGGGGGAGGGGATACGCAGTATTTT. It yields the protein CASSSLRGGGGDTQYF.

This clonotype was picked up a small number of times. CDR3 protein: CASRRGSGKYYGYTF. In DNA form, the CDR3 reads TGTGCCAGCAGGAGGGGTAGCGGAAAATACTATGGCTACACCTTC. V usage is TRBV28 and J usage is TRBJ1-2, with D possibly being TRBD1 (5 bases). Per the germline V gene, CDR1 is MDHEN and CDR2 is SYDVKM. The CDR3 totals 15 residues. Trimming left V 6 bases short and J 3 bases short, with 17 bases between.

This clonotype was observed many times. This chain connects TRBV20-1 to TRBJ2-1; 13 bases fit TRBD2. There are 14 residues in the CDR3. Germline V gene sequence: CDR1 DFQATT, CDR2 SNEGSKA (reference sequence). Losses at the gene ends were 1 base for V and 8 bases for J; bases not matched to a gene: 2. The CDR3 nucleotides read TGCAGTGCTAGAGTACTAGCGGGGGGGCATGAGCAGTTCTTC. Amino acid sequence: CSARVLAGGHEQFF.

This clonotype was counted only a few times. The gene calls are TRBV20-1 and TRBJ2-5, with D hard to call. This CDR3 has 16 residues. Germline CDR1 reads DFQATT; CDR2 reads SNEGSKA (reference sequence). V dropped 3 bases and J dropped 4 bases, with 21 bases sitting between them. The CDR3 region has the DNA TGCAGTGCTAGCAACTTAGGCTCCCGGGTGAGAGAGACCCAGTACTTC. Translated, it gives CSASNLGSRVRETQYF.

This clonotype occurred a few times. The rearrangement links TRBV5-6 to TRBJ2-7; D uncertain. V was clipped by 1 base and J by 4 bases, with 15 bases between them. Germline assignment: CDR1 SGHDT and CDR2 YYEEEE. This CDR3 spans 15 amino acids. The CDR3 protein is CASSLRSWESYEQYF. CDR3 DNA sequence: TGTGCCAGCAGCTTGAGGTCGTGGGAAAGTTACGAGCAGTACTTC.

V usage is TRBV14 and J usage is TRBJ1-1; 7 bases map to TRBD1. The CDR3 is 15 amino acids. Germline V CDR1 and CDR2: SGHDN, FVKESK. J lost 4 bases, V lost 4 bases, and 9 bases had no gene match. The CDR3 nucleotides are TGTGCCAGCAGCCCGACTAGGGGGCCCGGCACTGAAGCTTTCTTT. It translates to CASSPTRGPGTEAFF.

This clonotype showed up just once. This chain uses TRBV10-2 with TRBJ2-2; D may be TRBD2 (5 bases). CDR1 WSHSY and CDR2 SAAADI come from the germline V gene. The CDR3 has 16 residues. Trimming shortened V by 0 bases and J by 7 bases, and 15 bases separated the two germline ends. CDR3 protein: CASSESRGLLSGELFF. The DNA for the CDR3 is TGCGCCAGCAGTGAGTCAAGAGGGCTCCTTAGCGGGGAGCTGTTTTTT.

The J gene is TRBJ1-6, the V gene TRBV27; TRBD1 is a possible D gene (5 bases). Germline V gene sequence: CDR1 MNHEY, CDR2 SMNVEV (reference sequence). This CDR3 comprises 13 residues. The germline V and J ends were trimmed by 5 bases and 10 bases, with 12 bases remaining between them. CDR3 DNA sequence: TGTGCCAGCAGTCGACAGTTGTTATCACCCCTCCACTTT. Amino acid sequence: CASSRQLLSPLHF.

The CDR3 region is CASSLGTGSLEQYF. CDR3 DNA sequence: TGCGCCAGCAGCTTGGGGACAGGGAGCCTCGAGCAGTACTTC. This sequence joins TRBV5-1 and TRBJ2-7; 8 bases are shared with TRBD1. This CDR3 region has 14 residues. Germline trimming cut 0 bases from V and 6 bases from J; bases unmatched to any gene: 5. Germline values: CDR1 SGHRS, CDR2 YFSETQ.

This clonotype was seen ten or more times. V is TRBV20-1 and J is TRBJ2-3, with D perhaps matching TRBD1 (5 bases). The germline CDR1 and CDR2 sequences are DFQATT and SNEGSKA (reference sequence). Trimming shortened V by 0 bases and J by 4 bases, and 8 bases separated the two germline ends. CDR3 size: 13 residues. Here the CDR3 reads CSARDSRADTQYF. CDR3 sequence (DNA): TGCAGTGCTAGAGATAGCAGGGCAGATACGCAGTATTTT.